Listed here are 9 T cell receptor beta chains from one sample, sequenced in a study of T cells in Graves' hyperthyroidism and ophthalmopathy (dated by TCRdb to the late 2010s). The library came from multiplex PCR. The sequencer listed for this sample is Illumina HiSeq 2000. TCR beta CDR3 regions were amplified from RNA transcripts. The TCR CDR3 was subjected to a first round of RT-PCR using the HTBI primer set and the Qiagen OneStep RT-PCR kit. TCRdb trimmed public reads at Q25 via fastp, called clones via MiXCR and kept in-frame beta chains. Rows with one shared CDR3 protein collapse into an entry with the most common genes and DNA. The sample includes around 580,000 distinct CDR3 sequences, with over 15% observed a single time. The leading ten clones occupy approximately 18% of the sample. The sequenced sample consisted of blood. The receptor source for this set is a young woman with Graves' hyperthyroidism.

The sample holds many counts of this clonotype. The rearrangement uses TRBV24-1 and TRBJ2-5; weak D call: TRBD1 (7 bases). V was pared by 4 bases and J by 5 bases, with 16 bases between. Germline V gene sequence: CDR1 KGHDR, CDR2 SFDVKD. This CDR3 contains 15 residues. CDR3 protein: CATSDNPTGTETQYF. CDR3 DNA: TGTGCCACCAGTGACAACCCGACAGGGACTGAGACCCAGTACTTC.

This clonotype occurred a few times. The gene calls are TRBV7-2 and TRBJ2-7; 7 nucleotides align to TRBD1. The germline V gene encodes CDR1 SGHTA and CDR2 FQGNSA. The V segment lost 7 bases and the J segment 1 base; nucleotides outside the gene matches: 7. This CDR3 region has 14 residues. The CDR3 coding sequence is TGTGCCAGCACAGCGACAGGGCTTTCCTACGAGCAGTACTTC. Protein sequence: CASTATGLSYEQYF. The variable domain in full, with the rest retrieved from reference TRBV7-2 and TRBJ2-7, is GAGVSQSPSNKVTEKGKDVELRCDPISGHTALYWYRQSLGQGLEFLIYFQGNSAPDKSGLPSDRFSAERTGGSVSTLTIQRTQQEDSAVYLCASTATGLSYEQYFGPGTRLTVT.

The CDR3 here is CASSPGQGAWETQYF. CDR3 DNA sequence: TGTGCCAGCAGTCCGGGACAGGGGGCATGGGAGACCCAGTACTTC. This chain joins TRBV6-1 and TRBJ2-5; 12 bases are a match to TRBD1. Germline V lookup: CDR1 MNHNS, CDR2 SASEGT. J lost 5 bases, V lost 5 bases, and 6 bases had no gene match. The CDR3 consists of 15 residues.

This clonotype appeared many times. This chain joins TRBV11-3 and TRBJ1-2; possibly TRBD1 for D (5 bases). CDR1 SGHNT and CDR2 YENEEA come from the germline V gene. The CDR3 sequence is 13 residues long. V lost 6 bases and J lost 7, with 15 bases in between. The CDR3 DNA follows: TGTGCCAGCAGTGCGGGTGGGGCGTTTGGCTACACCTTC. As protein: CASSAGGAFGYTF.

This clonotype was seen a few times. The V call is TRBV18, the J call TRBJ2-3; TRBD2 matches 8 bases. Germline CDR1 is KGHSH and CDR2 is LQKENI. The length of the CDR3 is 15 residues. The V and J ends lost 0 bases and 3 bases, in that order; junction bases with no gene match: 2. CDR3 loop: CASSPPSGRTDTQYF. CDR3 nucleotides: TGTGCCAGCTCACCACCGAGCGGGAGAACAGATACGCAGTATTTT.

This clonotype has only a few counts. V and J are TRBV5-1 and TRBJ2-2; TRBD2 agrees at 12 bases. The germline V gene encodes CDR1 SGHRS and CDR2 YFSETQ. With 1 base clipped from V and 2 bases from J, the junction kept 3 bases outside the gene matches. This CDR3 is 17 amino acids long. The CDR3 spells CASSLRLAGANTGELFF. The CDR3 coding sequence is TGCGCCAGCAGCTTGAGACTAGCGGGGGCCAACACCGGGGAGCTGTTTTTT. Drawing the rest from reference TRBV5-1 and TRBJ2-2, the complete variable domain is KAGVTQTPRYLIKTRGQQVTLSCSPISGHRSVSWYQQTPGQGLQFLFEYFSETQRNKGNFPGRFSGRQFSNSRSEMNVSTLELGDSALYLCASSLRLAGANTGELFFGEGSRLTVL.

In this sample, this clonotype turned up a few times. CDR3 nucleotides: TGTGCCAGCAGCCTGGCTGAGCGGGACACCGGGGAGCTGTTTTTT. It codes for CASSLAERDTGELFF. The V and J genes are TRBV11-2 and TRBJ2-2; TRBD2 is a possible D gene (6 bases). In germline, CDR1 is SGHAT, CDR2 FQNNGV. The CDR3 contains 15 residues. Trimming took off 5 bases at V and 3 bases at J, with 13 bases between the two ends.

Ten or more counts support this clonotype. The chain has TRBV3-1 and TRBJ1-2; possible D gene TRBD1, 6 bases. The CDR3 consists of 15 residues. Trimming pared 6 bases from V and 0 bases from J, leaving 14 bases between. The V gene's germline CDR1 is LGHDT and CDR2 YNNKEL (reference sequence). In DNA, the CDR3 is TGTGCCAGCAGACCCCCAGGGGCGGCTAACTATGGCTACACCTTC. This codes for CASRPPGAANYGYTF.

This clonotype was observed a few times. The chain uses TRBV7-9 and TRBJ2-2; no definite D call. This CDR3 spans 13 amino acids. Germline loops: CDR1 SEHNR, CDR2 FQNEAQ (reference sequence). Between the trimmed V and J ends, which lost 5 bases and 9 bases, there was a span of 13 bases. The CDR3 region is CASSPPIGRELFF. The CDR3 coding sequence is TGTGCCAGCAGCCCCCCTATCGGCCGGGAGCTGTTTTTT.